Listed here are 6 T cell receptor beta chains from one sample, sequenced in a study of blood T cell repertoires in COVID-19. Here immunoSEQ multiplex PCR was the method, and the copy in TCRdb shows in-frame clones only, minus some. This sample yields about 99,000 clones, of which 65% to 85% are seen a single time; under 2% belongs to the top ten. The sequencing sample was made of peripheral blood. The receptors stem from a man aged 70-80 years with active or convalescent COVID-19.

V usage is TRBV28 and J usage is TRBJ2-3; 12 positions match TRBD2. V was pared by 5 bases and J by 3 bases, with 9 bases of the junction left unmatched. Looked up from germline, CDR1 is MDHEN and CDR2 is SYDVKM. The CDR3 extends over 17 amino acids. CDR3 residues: CASSPPLGTSGTDTQYF. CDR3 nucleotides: TGTGCCAGCAGTCCCCCACTAGGGACTAGCGGGACAGATACGCAGTATTTT.

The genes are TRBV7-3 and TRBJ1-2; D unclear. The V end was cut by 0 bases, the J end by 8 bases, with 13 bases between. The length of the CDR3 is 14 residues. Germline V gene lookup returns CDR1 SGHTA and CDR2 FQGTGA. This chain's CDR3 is CASSLTEYGVGYTF. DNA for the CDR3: TGTGCCAGCAGCTTAACTGAGTACGGGGTCGGCTACACCTTC.

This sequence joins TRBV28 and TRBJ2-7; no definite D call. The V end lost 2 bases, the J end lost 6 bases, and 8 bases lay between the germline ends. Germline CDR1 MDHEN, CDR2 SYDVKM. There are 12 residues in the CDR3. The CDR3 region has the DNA TGTGCCAGCAGTTTAGGTGGGCGCGAGCAGTACTTC. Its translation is CASSLGGREQYF.

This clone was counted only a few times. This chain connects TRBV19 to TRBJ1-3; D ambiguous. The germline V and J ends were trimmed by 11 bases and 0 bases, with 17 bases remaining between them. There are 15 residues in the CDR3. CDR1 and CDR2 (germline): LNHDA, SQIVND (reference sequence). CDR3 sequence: CASVFDSYSGNTIYF. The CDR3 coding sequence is TGTGCCTCCGTCTTCGACTCCTACTCTGGAAACACCATATATTTT.

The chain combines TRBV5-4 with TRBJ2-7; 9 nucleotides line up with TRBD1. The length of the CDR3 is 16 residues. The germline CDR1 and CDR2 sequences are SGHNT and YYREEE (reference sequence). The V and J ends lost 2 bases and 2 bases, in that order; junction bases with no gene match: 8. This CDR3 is CASSFPGTGSPYEQYF. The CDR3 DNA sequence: TGTGCCAGCAGCTTCCCCGGGACAGGGTCCCCCTACGAGCAGTACTTC.

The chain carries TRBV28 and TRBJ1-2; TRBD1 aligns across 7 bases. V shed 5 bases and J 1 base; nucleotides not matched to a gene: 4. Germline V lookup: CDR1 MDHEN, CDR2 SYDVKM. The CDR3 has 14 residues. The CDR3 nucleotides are TGTGCCAGCAGTATCCGACAGGGTAACTATGGCTACACCTTC. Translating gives CASSIRQGNYGYTF.